The sequence of this T cell receptor beta chain was determined in a study of blood T cell repertoires in COVID-19. TCRdb's table, derived via immunoSEQ multiplex PCR, lists solely in-frame clones and lacks some. The sample shows approximately 400,000 clones, around 88% of them seen only once. The ends were cut back, 4 bases at V and 5 bases at J, with 15 bases in the middle. The length of the CDR3 is 15 residues. Germline V gene lookup returns CDR1 SGHAT and CDR2 FQNNGV. The chain carries TRBV11-2 and TRBJ2-1; possibly TRBD2 for D (5 bases). This clonotype originated in a woman aged 50 to 60 with COVID-19, enrolled during active disease. The source material was peripheral blood. The CDR3 is CASSSLRGADNEQFF. In DNA form, the CDR3 reads TGTGCCAGCAGCTCCCTTCGGGGTGCTGACAATGAGCAGTTCTTC. Full variable domain (rest looked up from reference TRBV11-2 and TRBJ2-1): EAGVAQSPRYKIIEKRQSVAFWCNPISGHATLYWYQQILGQGPKLLIQFQNNGVVDDSQLPKDRFSAERLKGVDSTLKIQPAKLEDSAVYLCASSSLRGADNEQFFGPGTRLTVL.